Presented here are 28 T cell receptor beta chains from one specimen sequenced in a study of human T cells and chemical hapten exposure. One entry per CDR3 protein, called by TCRdb with MiXCR from the RACE reads. The sample has 250,000 or so distinct CDR3 sequences, about 8.6% seen once; the top ten hold 2% to 3%. Described time point: pre-sensitization, week 0. Treatment here: therapeutic diphenylcyclopropenone sensitization with weekly scalp DPC. The sequencing here drew on whole blood, taken in connection with sensitization to the hapten diphenylcyclopropenone (DPC). The source of these receptors is a woman aged 40 to 50 with alopecia areata. Some clones in this sample may be carry-over from other donors' samples.

The chain combines TRBV5-1 with TRBJ1-5; D is undetermined. Germline CDR1 SGHRS, CDR2 YFSETQ. CDR3 length: 15 residues. V was clipped by 0 bases and J by 1 base, with 8 bases between them. Here the CDR3 reads CASSLGPGSNQPQHF. The CDR3 region has the DNA TGCGCCAGCAGCTTGGGCCCGGGGAGCAATCAGCCCCAGCATTTT.

This clonotype was seen a handful of times. J is TRBJ2-7 and V is TRBV7-2; D could derive from TRBD1 or TRBD2 (5 bases each). Germline V gene data show CDR1 as SGHTA and CDR2 as FQGNSA. The CDR3 extends over 14 amino acids. V gave up 1 base and J gave up 2 bases, with 9 bases separating them. Here the CDR3 DNA reads TGTGCCAGCAGCTTAGTTCGGGGCCCCTACGAGCAGTACTTC. As protein: CASSLVRGPYEQYF.

This chain uses TRBV6-1 with TRBJ2-1; TRBD2 matches at 7 bases. Germline V lookup: CDR1 MNHNS, CDR2 SASEGT. Germline trimming cut 6 bases from V and 6 bases from J; bases unmatched to any gene: 8. The CDR3 has 14 amino acids. The CDR3 reads CASRRLADGNEQFF. The CDR3 coding sequence is TGTGCCAGCAGGCGACTAGCTGATGGCAATGAGCAGTTCTTC.

Many counts were recorded for this clonotype. Here the CDR3 reads CASSFTTGYSNQPQHF. Written as DNA, the CDR3 is TGTGCCAGCAGCTTCACGACGGGTTATAGCAATCAGCCCCAGCATTTT. The V and J genes are TRBV5-6 and TRBJ1-5, with D uncertain. This CDR3 spans 16 amino acids. Trimming took 2 bases from V and 0 from J, leaving 12 bases between them. Germline V CDR1 and CDR2: SGHDT, YYEEEE.

This clonotype was seen a few times. The chain links TRBV27 to TRBJ2-3; 9 nucleotides line up with TRBD2. Trimming removed 7 bases from V and 0 bases from J; junction bases left unmatched: 5. The CDR3 runs 15 residues. Germline CDR1 is MNHEY and CDR2 is SMNVEV (reference sequence). The CDR3 protein is CASTRLAVSTDTQYF. In DNA form, the CDR3 reads TGTGCCAGCACACGACTAGCGGTTAGCACAGATACGCAGTATTTT.

The J gene is TRBJ2-4, the V gene TRBV20-1; 9 bases match TRBD2. CDR3 length: 18 residues. J lost 0 bases, V lost 2 bases, and 11 bases had no gene match. CDR1 and CDR2 from the germline V gene are DFQATT and SNEGSKA (reference sequence). The CDR3: CSARPKLLAGLAKNIQYF. The CDR3 coding sequence is TGCAGTGCTAGACCGAAACTTCTAGCGGGACTAGCCAAAAACATTCAGTACTTC.

V usage is TRBV7-9 and J usage is TRBJ1-1, with 7 bases that match TRBD1. Germline CDR1 SEHNR, CDR2 FQNEAQ (reference sequence). CDR3 length equals 19 residues. The V gene end was trimmed by 5 bases and the J gene end by 6 bases; junction bases not matched to a gene: 24. The CDR3 DNA reads as TGTGCCAGCAGCGCAAACTCCGGAGGCAGGGGGTCCTTGTATGCTGAAGCTTTCTTT. Amino acids: CASSANSGGRGSLYAEAFF.

CDR3 in DNA: TGTGCCAGCAGCTTACAGGGGCGTGGGGCCAACGTCCTGACTTTC. It translates to CASSLQGRGANVLTF. This chain uses TRBV7-3 with TRBJ2-6, with D possibly matching TRBD1 (6 bases). The ends were cut back, 2 bases at V and 3 bases at J, with 8 bases in the middle. The germline V gene has CDR1 SGHTA and CDR2 FQGTGA. The CDR3 is made up of 15 amino acids. Supplemented by reference TRBV7-3 and TRBJ2-6, the full variable domain reads GAGVSQTPSNKVTEKGKYVELRCDPISGHTALYWYRQSLGQGPEFLIYFQGTGAADDSGLPNDRFFAVRPEGSVSTLKIQRTERGDSAVYLCASSLQGRGANVLTFGAGSRLTVL.

This clonotype occurred a few times. The genes are TRBV4-1 and TRBJ2-7; TRBD2 agrees at 8 bases. The V gene end was trimmed by 0 bases and the J gene end by 3 bases; junction bases not matched to a gene: 10. Germline loops: CDR1 MGHRA, CDR2 YSYEKL. CDR3 size: 17 residues. The CDR3 sequence is CASSQDQVLAEIYEQYF. In nucleotides, the CDR3 is TGCGCCAGCAGCCAAGATCAGGTACTAGCGGAGATCTACGAGCAGTACTTC.

This clonotype was recorded at least ten times. The chain carries TRBV10-3 and TRBJ2-1; 8 nucleotides agree with TRBD2. The germline V gene has CDR1 ENHRY and CDR2 SYGVKD. V dropped 5 bases and J dropped 2; count of bases not matched to a gene: 5. The CDR3 extends over 15 amino acids. The CDR3 DNA reads TGTGCCATCAGTCAGCGGGAGTTGGCCTACAATGAGCAGTTCTTC. This encodes CAISQRELAYNEQFF.

This clonotype has a handful of counts. V and J are TRBV12-3 or TRBV12-4 and TRBJ2-1, with D possibly matching TRBD1 (5 bases). The CDR3 runs 14 residues. The germline V and J ends were trimmed by 4 bases and 0 bases, with 7 bases remaining between them. This CDR3 is CASSSGYSYNEQFF. The CDR3 nucleotides are TGTGCCAGCAGTTCAGGGTACTCCTACAATGAGCAGTTCTTC.

This clonotype has at least ten counts. The rearrangement links TRBV10-3 to TRBJ2-5; D perhaps matches TRBD1 (6 bases). Germline CDR1 and CDR2: ENHRY and SYGVKD. Trimming cost V 3 bases and J 4 bases, with 18 bases left between them. This CDR3 comprises 16 residues. The CDR3 DNA reads as TGTGCCATCAGTGATGGCGGGCAGGGGCGTTCAGAGACCCAGTACTTC. It is translated as CAISDGGQGRSETQYF.

The chain combines TRBV6-2 or TRBV6-3 with TRBJ2-7; maybe TRBD1 (5 bases). There are 13 residues in the CDR3. Trimming removed 5 bases from V and 0 bases from J, with 8 bases in between. In germline, CDR1 is MNHEY, CDR2 SVGEGT. The CDR3 spells CASSQDNSYEQYF. The CDR3 coding sequence is TGTGCCAGCAGTCAGGACAACTCCTACGAGCAGTACTTC.

The chain is built from TRBV6-2 or TRBV6-3 and TRBJ2-5; 15 bases are a match to TRBD2. Germline V gene data show CDR1 as MNHEY and CDR2 as SVGEGT. V shed 6 bases and J 0 bases; nucleotides not matched to a gene: 8. The CDR3 covers 18 residues. The CDR3 loop is CASRPGLAGGLYQETQYF. The DNA for the CDR3 is TGTGCCAGCAGACCGGGACTAGCGGGAGGACTCTACCAAGAGACCCAGTACTTC.

This sequence joins TRBV7-2 and TRBJ2-7; TRBD1 matches 7 bases. The germline V gene encodes CDR1 SGHTA and CDR2 FQGNSA. The CDR3 is made up of 16 amino acids. The V segment lost 5 bases and the J segment 1 base; nucleotides outside the gene matches: 11. The CDR3 bases are TGTGCCAGCAGCACAACGGGACAGACCGGATCCTACGAGCAGTACTTC. Its protein product is CASSTTGQTGSYEQYF. Full variable domain (outside the CDR3, taken from reference TRBV7-2 and TRBJ2-7): GAGVSQSPSNKVTEKGKDVELRCDPISGHTALYWYRQSLGQGLEFLIYFQGNSAPDKSGLPSDRFSAERTGGSVSTLTIQRTQQEDSAVYLCASSTTGQTGSYEQYFGPGTRLTVT.

This clonotype was seen more than once but under ten times. The chain combines TRBV5-1 with TRBJ2-7, with D perhaps TRBD1 (5 bases). Germline V gives CDR1 SGHRS, CDR2 YFSETQ. This CDR3 comprises 15 residues. Trimming took off 0 bases at V and 1 base at J, with 11 bases between the two ends. For the CDR3, the DNA is TGCGCCAGCAGCTTGGGACAGCCCGAATCCTACGAGCAGTACTTC. Translated, it gives CASSLGQPESYEQYF.

A few counts support this clonotype. The J gene is TRBJ1-2, the V gene TRBV29-1, with a tentative D call TRBD1 (5 bases). Germline V gives CDR1 SQVTM, CDR2 ANQGSEA. The ends were cut back, 2 bases at V and 6 bases at J, with 10 bases in the middle. The CDR3 runs 12 residues. CDR3 protein: CSVEWGPDGYTF. CDR3 DNA: TGCAGCGTTGAATGGGGACCAGATGGCTACACCTTC.

CDR3 sequence (DNA): TGCGCCAGCAGCCGGGATCTAGGAGGTGAGCAGTTCTTC. It specifies CASSRDLGGEQFF. This chain uses TRBV4-3 with TRBJ2-1, with D possibly TRBD2 on 5 matching bases. V lost 4 bases, J lost 9 bases, and 13 bases lay in between. Germline assignment: CDR1 LGHNA and CDR2 YSLEER. The CDR3 is made up of 13 amino acids.

This chain links TRBV4-2 with TRBJ1-3; 7 positions match TRBD1. Germline-derived CDR1 and CDR2 are LGHNA and YNFKEQ. V lost 4 bases to trimming and J lost 4 bases; unmatched junction nucleotides: 7. The CDR3 has 15 residues. Written as DNA, the CDR3 is TGTGCCAGCAGCCCATCGACAGGGATCGGAAACACCATATATTTT. Protein sequence: CASSPSTGIGNTIYF.

In its sample, this clonotype was seen a few times. The rearrangement joins TRBV12-3 or TRBV12-4 to TRBJ2-7; a weak D match, TRBD1 (5 bases). This CDR3 is built from 13 residues. The germline V and J ends were trimmed by 10 bases and 0 bases, with 13 bases remaining between them. CDR3 loop: CATRLDTSYEQYF. In DNA form, the CDR3 reads TGTGCCACCCGCCTGGACACCTCCTACGAGCAGTACTTC.

This clonotype appeared many times. The genes are TRBV6-2 or TRBV6-3 and TRBJ2-1; D call uncertain. The V and J ends lost 3 bases and 2 bases respectively, with 11 bases between them. The CDR3 length is 15 residues. Looked up from germline, CDR1 is MNHEY and CDR2 is SVGEGT. The CDR3 DNA follows: TGTGCCAGCAGTTATGGTGGCGCCGCCTACAATGAGCAGTTCTTC. Translating it yields CASSYGGAAYNEQFF.

On this clonotype: A much larger clonotype is one base distant, so this may be a read error. V gene TRBV28 combines with J gene TRBJ1-1; 8 bases are shared with TRBD1. CDR3 size: 14 residues. From germline, CDR1 is MDHEN and CDR2 SYDVKM. Here the CDR3 reads CTSSFTGGGTEAFF. The CDR3 DNA is TGTACCAGCAGTTTCACAGGGGGGGGCACTGAAGCTTTCTTT. Full variable domain (rest looked up from reference TRBV28 and TRBJ1-1): DVKVTQSSRYLVKRTGEKVFLECVQDMDHENMFWYRQDPGLGLRLIYFSYDVKMKEKGDIPEGYSVSREKKERFSLILESASTNQTSMYLCTSSFTGGGTEAFFGQGTRLTVV.

In this sample, this clonotype turned up a few times. V usage is TRBV14 and J usage is TRBJ1-1, with 7 bases aligning to TRBD1. V dropped 4 bases and J dropped 5; count of bases not matched to a gene: 7. Germline values: CDR1 SGHDN, CDR2 FVKESK. The CDR3 has 14 residues. The DNA of the CDR3 is TGTGCCAGCAGCCCGCTACAGGGGAGGACTGAAGCTTTCTTT. This codes for CASSPLQGRTEAFF.

This clonotype was observed a handful of times. V usage is TRBV11-2 and J usage is TRBJ2-1; 7 bases match TRBD1. Looked up from germline, CDR1 is SGHAT and CDR2 is FQNNGV. This CDR3 has 15 amino acids. V shed 5 bases and J 4 bases; nucleotides not matched to a gene: 8. The CDR3 region is CASSPATGLYNEQFF. In nucleotides, the CDR3 is TGTGCCAGCAGCCCGGCGACAGGGCTTTACAATGAGCAGTTCTTC.

This clonotype was seen more than once but under ten times. The chain joins TRBV2 to TRBJ2-7; 7 bases map to TRBD2. Germline CDR1 is SNHLY and CDR2 is FYNNEI. With 8 bases clipped from V and 6 bases from J, the junction kept 13 bases outside the gene matches. CDR3 length equals 14 residues. CDR3 DNA: TGTGCCAGCCGCCCGCTAGCGGACACGGTCGAGCAGTACTTC. This sequence encodes CASRPLADTVEQYF.

This clonotype was counted between two and nine times. The V and J genes are TRBV28 and TRBJ2-1, with 10 nucleotides matching TRBD2. This CDR3 is 16 amino acids long. Unmatched junction bases numbered 5, after V lost 2 bases and J lost 4 bases. CDR1 is MDHEN and CDR2 is SYDVKM in the germline V gene. CDR3 coding DNA: TGTGCCAGCAGTTTAACTAGCGGGACTGTTTACAATGAGCAGTTCTTC. This codes for CASSLTSGTVYNEQFF.

This clonotype has more than one count but fewer than ten. This chain uses TRBV3-1 with TRBJ2-3; 14 bases match TRBD2. The CDR3 loop spans 18 amino acids. CDR1 and CDR2 (germline): LGHDT, YNNKEL (reference sequence). V was pared by 5 bases and J by 4 bases, with 11 bases of the junction left unmatched. The CDR3 region has the DNA TGTGCCAGCAGCTCCGGGACTAGCGGGAGATTTCCCCCAGATACGCAGTATTTT. Protein sequence: CASSSGTSGRFPPDTQYF.

This clonotype was detected many times. The genes are TRBV29-1 and TRBJ1-5, with D perhaps TRBD1 (5 bases). V lost 5 bases and J 4 bases, leaving 9 bases between the germline ends. The germline CDR1 and CDR2 sequences are SQVTM and ANQGSEA. CDR3 length: 12 residues. The CDR3 region has the DNA TGCAGCGTTTCCCAGGGAAATCAGCCCCAGCATTTT. It encodes CSVSQGNQPQHF.